These 21 T cell receptor beta chains were sequenced from one sample in a study of blood T cell repertoires in COVID-19. TCRdb's copy holds only in-frame clones and misses some; the assay was immunoSEQ multiplex PCR. Among roughly 190,000 clones listed, around 84% were seen once. Sequenced input: peripheral blood. These receptors were collected from a human donor in a cohort sampled during active COVID-19.

The table lists this clone with a count of one. This chain uses TRBV2 with TRBJ2-1, with no clear D. The CDR3 is made up of 15 amino acids. From germline, CDR1 is SNHLY and CDR2 FYNNEI. Trimming removed 6 bases from V and 0 bases from J, with 12 bases in between. The CDR3 protein is CASRETLSSYNEQFF. CDR3 nucleotide sequence: TGTGCCAGCAGGGAAACCCTCAGCTCCTACAATGAGCAGTTCTTC. Based on the CDR3 plus reference TRBV2 and TRBJ2-1, the full variable domain is EPEVTQTPSHQVTQMGQEVILRCVPISNHLYFYWYRQILGQKVEFLVSFYNNEISEKSEIFDDQFSVERPDGSNFTLKIRSTKLEDSAMYFCASRETLSSYNEQFFGPGTRLTVL.

The rearrangement joins TRBV6-6 to TRBJ2-2; a weak D match, TRBD2 (5 bases). Germline CDR1 MNHNY, CDR2 SVGAGI (reference sequence). CDR3 length: 14 amino acids. V was pared by 4 bases and J by 6 bases, with 12 bases between. For the CDR3, the DNA is TGTGCCAGCAGTTCGACGGGAAGTCCCGGGGAGCTGTTTTTT. Its translation: CASSSTGSPGELFF.

This chain uses TRBV3-1 (or the pseudogene TRBV3-2) with TRBJ2-4, with D perhaps matching TRBD1 (5 bases). This CDR3 region has 12 residues. Germline CDR1 and CDR2: LGHDT and YNNKEL (reference sequence). V lost 8 bases to trimming and J lost 7 bases, with 12 bases between them. CDR3 DNA: TGTGCCAGCGCCAGGGATTCTAACATTCAGTACTTC. Translation gives CASARDSNIQYF.

This clone turned up a few times. The V gene is TRBV15, the J gene TRBJ1-2; TRBD1 might be the D (6 bases). The germline V and J ends were trimmed by 3 bases and 4 bases, with 15 bases remaining between them. This CDR3 spans 15 amino acids. CDR1 and CDR2 from the germline V gene are LNHNV and YYDKDF (reference sequence). The CDR3 bases are TGTGCCACCAGCAGGTCTGAGACAGGCCGCTATGGCTACACCTTC. It yields the protein CATSRSETGRYGYTF.

The gene calls are TRBV2 and TRBJ2-7; perhaps TRBD2 as D (5 bases). CDR3 size: 13 residues. The V gene's germline CDR1 is SNHLY and CDR2 FYNNEI. Between the trimmed V and J ends, which lost 2 bases and 6 bases, there was a span of 11 bases. The CDR3 sequence: CASSENGLGEQYF. CDR3 sequence (DNA): TGTGCCAGCAGTGAAAACGGACTCGGCGAGCAGTACTTC. Filled out from reference TRBV2 and TRBJ2-7, the complete variable domain reads EPEVTQTPSHQVTQMGQEVILRCVPISNHLYFYWYRQILGQKVEFLVSFYNNEISEKSEIFDDQFSVERPDGSNFTLKIRSTKLEDSAMYFCASSENGLGEQYFGPGTRLTVT.

This clone showed up just a few times. The chain's CDR3 is CASSRGYNEQFF. CDR3 in DNA: TGTGCCAGCTCCAGGGGATACAATGAGCAGTTCTTC. This rearrangement joins TRBV5-8 to TRBJ2-1; TRBD1 is a possible D gene (6 bases). V gave up 7 bases and J gave up 4 bases, with 9 bases separating them. There are 12 residues in the CDR3. The germline CDR1 and CDR2 sequences are SGHTS and YDEGEE.

CDR3: CASSRSETGRDVKLFF. CDR3 coding DNA: TGTGCCAGCAGCCGTAGCGAGACAGGTAGAGATGTGAAACTGTTTTTT. This sequence joins TRBV3-1 (or the pseudogene TRBV3-2) and TRBJ1-4; perhaps TRBD1 as D (6 bases). V was clipped by 4 bases and J by 11 bases, with 23 bases between them. The CDR3 length is 16 residues. Per germline, CDR1 LGHDT and CDR2 YNNKEL (reference sequence).

This chain uses TRBV19 with TRBJ2-3; TRBD2 aligns across 14 bases. The V gene's germline CDR1 is LNHDA and CDR2 SQIVND (reference sequence). V lost 6 bases and J lost 4; bases outside the gene matches: 3. This CDR3 is 15 amino acids long. CDR3 amino acids: CASSLGLAGADTQYF. The DNA for the CDR3 is TGTGCCAGTAGCCTGGGACTAGCGGGGGCAGATACGCAGTATTTT. Based on the CDR3 plus reference TRBV19 and TRBJ2-3, the full variable domain is DGGITQSPKYLFRKEGQNVTLSCEQNLNHDAMYWYRQDPGQGLRLIYYSQIVNDFQKGDIAEGYSVSREKKESFPLTVTSAQKNPTAFYLCASSLGLAGADTQYFGPGTRLTVL.

This chain connects TRBV3-1 (or the pseudogene TRBV3-2) to TRBJ2-5; D is unclear. This CDR3 contains 13 residues. Germline-derived CDR1 and CDR2 are LGHDT and YNNKEL (reference sequence). Deletions cut 2 bases from V and 3 bases from J, with 7 bases between. As DNA, the CDR3 is TGTGCCAGCAGCCAATCCCTTAAAGAGACCCAGTACTTC. Amino acids: CASSQSLKETQYF.

V usage is TRBV18 and J usage is TRBJ1-1; 9 positions agree with TRBD1. After removal of 6 bases from V and 9 bases from J, the junction contained 8 bases not matched to a gene. There are 13 residues in the CDR3. CDR1 is KGHSH and CDR2 is LQKENI in the germline V gene. The CDR3 loop is CASSPDGTGKAFF. CDR3 sequence (DNA): TGTGCCAGCTCGCCGGACGGGACAGGGAAAGCTTTCTTT. The full variable domain, with the rest looked up from reference TRBV18 and TRBJ1-1, is NAGVMQNPRHLVRRRGQEARLRCSPMKGHSHVYWYRQLPEEGLKFMVYLQKENIIDESGMPKERFSAEFPKEGPSILRIQQVVRGDSAAYFCASSPDGTGKAFFGQGTRLTVV.

V gene TRBV9 combines with J gene TRBJ1-2; tentatively, D is TRBD1 (5 bases). Germline V lookup: CDR1 SGDLS, CDR2 YYNGEE. This CDR3 has 14 amino acids. Trimming took 4 bases from V and 3 from J, leaving 13 bases between them. The CDR3 DNA follows: TGTGCCAGCAGCTTAACCGGGACTCACTATGGCTACACCTTC. Translating it yields CASSLTGTHYGYTF.

The chain uses TRBV5-1 and TRBJ2-1; 7 positions match TRBD2. This CDR3 spans 15 amino acids. J was trimmed by 2 bases and V by 3 bases; bases with no gene match: 5. The V gene's germline CDR1 is SGHRS and CDR2 YFSETQ. CDR3 in amino acids: CASSYGGEAYNEQFF. CDR3 sequence (DNA): TGCGCCAGCAGCTATGGGGGGGAGGCCTACAATGAGCAGTTCTTC.

The rearrangement uses TRBV10-3 and TRBJ2-1, with D possibly matching TRBD1 (5 bases). CDR3 length: 13 amino acids. Trimming pared 10 bases from V and 10 bases from J, leaving 20 bases between. The germline gives CDR1 ENHRY, CDR2 SYGVKD. The CDR3 reads CANLQVAALEQFF. In DNA, the CDR3 is TGTGCCAACCTACAGGTGGCTGCGCTCGAGCAGTTCTTC.

The genes are TRBV19 and TRBJ2-2, with TRBD2 as a possible D gene (6 bases). This CDR3 is built from 16 residues. Per germline, CDR1 LNHDA and CDR2 SQIVND (reference sequence). V lost 0 bases to trimming and J lost 4 bases, with 12 bases between them. CDR3 protein: CASSIDWRERTGELFF. CDR3 bases: TGTGCCAGTAGTATAGATTGGAGGGAACGCACCGGGGAGCTGTTTTTT.

About this clone itself: Other DNA variants within this sample encode the same CDR3. This rearrangement joins TRBV19 to TRBJ1-2, with TRBD1 as a possible D gene (5 bases). From germline, CDR1 is LNHDA and CDR2 SQIVND (reference sequence). Trimming stripped 2 bases from V and 0 bases from J, with 7 bases between. CDR3 size: 14 residues. CDR3 region: CASSIPGANYGYTF. The CDR3 nucleotides read TGTGCCAGTAGTATACCGGGGGCTAACTATGGCTACACCTTC.

The chain employs TRBV11-2 and TRBJ2-1; 8 bases are a match to TRBD2. Germline CDR1 SGHAT, CDR2 FQNNGV. The J segment lost 3 bases and the V segment lost 3 bases, leaving 7 bases of the junction unmatched. The CDR3 totals 16 residues. The CDR3 here is CASSFGLAGGYNEQFF. DNA for the CDR3: TGTGCCAGCAGCTTCGGCCTTGCGGGGGGCTACAATGAGCAGTTCTTC. The full variable domain, with the rest looked up from reference TRBV11-2 and TRBJ2-1, is EAGVAQSPRYKIIEKRQSVAFWCNPISGHATLYWYQQILGQGPKLLIQFQNNGVVDDSQLPKDRFSAERLKGVDSTLKIQPAKLEDSAVYLCASSFGLAGGYNEQFFGPGTRLTVL.

The chain uses TRBV5-6 and TRBJ1-2; no definite D call. This CDR3 contains 13 residues. V was trimmed by 6 bases and J by 4 bases, leaving 13 bases between them. CDR1 and CDR2 (germline): SGHDT, YYEEEE. This chain's CDR3 is CASTEEGFYGYTF. CDR3 bases: TGTGCCAGCACCGAGGAGGGTTTCTATGGCTACACCTTC.

The chain links TRBV19 to TRBJ1-1, with D uncertain. The CDR3 sequence is 13 residues long. CDR1 LNHDA and CDR2 SQIVND come from the germline V gene (reference sequence). Trimming stripped 6 bases from V and 0 bases from J, with 8 bases between. The CDR3 DNA reads TGTGCCAGTAGCGCAGTTATGAACACTGAAGCTTTCTTT. Translated, it gives CASSAVMNTEAFF.

In this sample, this clone turned up a few times. The chain has TRBV4-1 and TRBJ2-6, with 9 bases identical to TRBD1. Trimming cost V 0 bases and J 3 bases; bases outside gene matches: 15. The CDR3 has 21 residues. The germline V gene has CDR1 MGHRA and CDR2 YSYEKL. The DNA for the CDR3 is TGCGCCAGCAGCCAAGATCGGCGCGGGACAGGGATTTTTCGTGGGGCCAACGTCCTGACTTTC. It is translated as CASSQDRRGTGIFRGANVLTF.

The V gene is TRBV11-2, the J gene TRBJ2-1, with D maybe TRBD2 (5 bases). Trimming removed 1 base at V and 2 bases at J, with 9 bases between. CDR3 length equals 15 residues. The germline CDR1 and CDR2 sequences are SGHAT and FQNNGV. CDR3 coding DNA: TGTGCCAGCAGCTTAGTCGTCGGGACCTACAATGAGCAGTTCTTC. This encodes CASSLVVGTYNEQFF.

The V call is TRBV6-4, the J call TRBJ2-4, with D unresolved. The CDR3 is 16 amino acids. V was cut by 1 base and J by 0 bases, with 10 bases left in between. CDR1 is MRHNA and CDR2 is SNTAGT in the germline V gene. CDR3 in DNA: TGTGCCAGCAGTGACTTGGTTTTACTAGCCAAAAACATTCAGTACTTC. This gives the protein CASSDLVLLAKNIQYF.